A single sample is the source of the 28 T cell receptor beta chains below, sequenced in a study of blood T cells in healthy people across ages (dated by TCRdb to the mid-2010s). Library construction relied on 5' RACE. The sequencer listed for this sample is Illumina HiSeq 2500. A second roughly 6 to 12 cycle PCR used a sample-barcoded 5' primer and a J-beta primer mix. TCRdb reprocessed the public reads (quality trimming at Q25 with fastp, clone calling with MiXCR) and kept in-frame beta chains. For every CDR3 protein sequence, its rows merge into one entry that carries the most common genes and DNA. Counted in this sample were hundreds of thousands of distinct CDR3 sequences; 21% of them appeared once. Around 3.4% of the sample is held by the ten biggest clonotypes. The sample taken for sequencing was blood. Receptor source: a man aged 70 or older in good health.

CDR3 amino acids: CASSQTGTDFTGELFF. DNA of the CDR3: TGTGCCAGCAGCCAGACCGGGACGGACTTCACCGGGGAGCTGTTTTTT. The chain combines TRBV3-1 with TRBJ2-2; perhaps D is TRBD1 or TRBD2 (5 bases each). Per germline, CDR1 LGHDT and CDR2 YNNKEL (reference sequence). Trimming shortened V by 3 bases and J by 4 bases, and 15 bases separated the two germline ends. The CDR3 is made up of 16 amino acids.

CDR3 residues: CATSPAGELFF. DNA of the CDR3: TGTGCCACCAGCCCGGCCGGGGAGCTGTTTTTT. The V gene is TRBV15, the J gene TRBJ2-2; D gene uncertain. This CDR3 is built from 11 residues. The ends were cut back, 5 bases at V and 6 bases at J, with 4 bases in the middle. CDR1 is LNHNV and CDR2 is YYDKDF in the germline V gene (reference sequence).

V and J are TRBV5-1 and TRBJ1-4; D unresolved. This CDR3 has 15 residues. Germline-derived CDR1 and CDR2 are SGHRS and YFSETQ. Between the trimmed V and J ends, which lost 5 bases and 0 bases, there was a span of 11 bases. CDR3 in DNA: TGCGCCAGCAGACCTAAAGCAGCAACTAATGAAAAACTGTTTTTT. Translation gives CASRPKAATNEKLFF.

This clonotype was detected only a few times. The J gene is TRBJ2-1, the V gene TRBV6-2 or TRBV6-3; possibly TRBD1 for D (5 bases). CDR1 and CDR2 from the germline V gene are MNHEY and SVGEGT. V was cut by 6 bases and J by 0 bases, with 15 bases left in between. The CDR3 runs 16 residues. The CDR3 DNA follows: TGTGCCAGCAGCACCGACAGCCTCAGCTCCTACAATGAGCAGTTCTTC. This sequence encodes CASSTDSLSSYNEQFF.

The table lists this clonotype with a few counts. V usage is TRBV2 and J usage is TRBJ2-5; TRBD1 or TRBD2 may be the D gene (6 bases each). CDR1 and CDR2 from the germline V gene are SNHLY and FYNNEI. V lost 8 bases and J lost 5, with 12 bases in between. The CDR3 sequence is 12 residues long. CDR3 nucleotides: TGTGCCAGCGATCGGGGGCGGGAGACCCAGTACTTC. This gives the protein CASDRGRETQYF. Variable domain in full (rest from reference TRBV2 and TRBJ2-5): EPEVTQTPSHQVTQMGQEVILRCVPISNHLYFYWYRQILGQKVEFLVSFYNNEISEKSEIFDDQFSVERPDGSNFTLKIRSTKLEDSAMYFCASDRGRETQYFGPGTRLLVL.

CDR3 nucleotide sequence: TGCGCCAGCAGCTTTGGTAACTCTGGGGCCAACGTCCTGACTTTC. It encodes CASSFGNSGANVLTF. The rearrangement joins TRBV5-1 to TRBJ2-6, with no clear D. V was cut by 2 bases and J by 0 bases, with 6 bases left in between. CDR1 is SGHRS, CDR2 YFSETQ, per germline. This CDR3 has 15 residues. The full variable domain, rest sourced from reference TRBV5-1 and TRBJ2-6, is KAGVTQTPRYLIKTRGQQVTLSCSPISGHRSVSWYQQTPGQGLQFLFEYFSETQRNKGNFPGRFSGRQFSNSRSEMNVSTLELGDSALYLCASSFGNSGANVLTFGAGSRLTVL.

This clonotype occurred many times. CDR3 sequence: CSAMSGREGDTQYF. CDR3 nucleotide sequence: TGCAGTGCCATGAGCGGGAGGGAAGGAGATACGCAGTATTTT. V gene TRBV20-1 combines with J gene TRBJ2-3, with 10 nucleotides matching TRBD2. The CDR3 contains 14 residues. V lost 6 bases and J lost 5; bases outside the gene matches: 8. Germline V CDR1 and CDR2: DFQATT, SNEGSKA (reference sequence).

The gene calls are TRBV28 and TRBJ2-1; TRBD2 aligns across 10 bases. The CDR3 is 14 amino acids. From germline, CDR1 is MDHEN and CDR2 SYDVKM. V lost 10 bases, J lost 5 bases, and 8 bases stayed unmatched. CDR3 residues: CANVRAGGNNEQFF. DNA for the CDR3: TGTGCCAACGTCCGAGCGGGAGGGAACAATGAGCAGTTCTTC. Full variable domain (outside the CDR3, taken from reference TRBV28 and TRBJ2-1): DVKVTQSSRYLVKRTGEKVFLECVQDMDHENMFWYRQDPGLGLRLIYFSYDVKMKEKGDIPEGYSVSREKKERFSLILESASTNQTSMYLCANVRAGGNNEQFFGPGTRLTVL.

This clonotype was seen only a few times. This chain uses TRBV2 with TRBJ2-1; D is uncertain. Germline V lookup: CDR1 SNHLY, CDR2 FYNNEI. The CDR3 contains 14 residues. V dropped 7 bases and J dropped 1 base, with 11 bases sitting between them. The CDR3 loop reads CASKRTQSYNEQFF. The CDR3 region has the DNA TGTGCCAGCAAGCGAACCCAGTCCTACAATGAGCAGTTCTTC.

The chain carries TRBV28 and TRBJ2-1; D is uncertain. V lost 6 bases and J 7 bases, leaving 7 bases between the germline ends. The CDR3 is 11 amino acids. Germline V lookup: CDR1 MDHEN, CDR2 SYDVKM. Here the CDR3 reads CASSKRNEQFF. The CDR3 DNA reads TGTGCCAGCAGCAAGAGGAATGAGCAGTTCTTC.

This clonotype occurred a few times. The chain carries TRBV20-1 and TRBJ2-5; possibly TRBD2 for D (6 bases). CDR1 is DFQATT, CDR2 SNEGSKA, per germline (reference sequence). Between the trimmed V and J ends, which lost 2 bases and 4 bases, there was a span of 8 bases. CDR3 size: 12 residues. The CDR3 sequence is CSARSEGETQYF. The DNA of the CDR3 is TGCAGTGCTAGATCGGAGGGAGAGACCCAGTACTTC.

This clonotype turned up a few times. A read error may produce the germline difference seen at one junction end. The chain uses TRBV12-3 or TRBV12-4 and TRBJ2-5; tentatively, D is TRBD1 (6 bases). The CDR3 contains 11 residues. CDR3 protein: CASSYGQSPFF. DNA of the CDR3: TGTGCCAGCAGTTATGGACAGTCGCCGTTCTTC.

The chain couples TRBV4-3 to TRBJ2-3, with 10 bases matching TRBD1. The junction had 5 bases not matched to a gene; V was cut back by 1 base and J by 4 bases. Germline lookup yields CDR1 LGHNA and CDR2 YSLEER. The length of the CDR3 is 16 residues. DNA of the CDR3: TGCGCCAGCAGCCAAGGATGGGACAGGGGCTCAGATACGCAGTATTTT. This encodes CASSQGWDRGSDTQYF.

This clonotype was seen more than once but under ten times. The germline gene is not matched at one end of the junction; a read error may be the cause. J is TRBJ2-1 and V is TRBV29-1; 8 bases are a match to TRBD2. Germline lookup yields CDR1 SQVTM and CDR2 ANQGSEA. The length of the CDR3 is 14 residues. The CDR3 DNA sequence: TGCAGCGTTGTGGGACTAGGGTCCTACACTGAGCAGTTCTTC. This encodes CSVVGLGSYTEQFF.

The V and J genes are TRBV29-1 and TRBJ1-2, with D tentatively TRBD1 (5 bases). CDR1 SQVTM and CDR2 ANQGSEA come from the germline V gene. Trimming took off 0 bases at V and 8 bases at J, with 16 bases between the two ends. The CDR3 runs to 14 residues. CDR3 protein: CSVEDWTSRRGYTF. For the CDR3, the DNA is TGCAGCGTTGAAGACTGGACATCCAGAAGAGGCTACACCTTC.

This clonotype came up a few times. V is TRBV20-1 and J is TRBJ1-5; D is uncertain. V was trimmed by 1 base and J by 3 bases, leaving 4 bases between them. The CDR3 is 12 residues long. CDR1 and CDR2 (germline): DFQATT, SNEGSKA (reference sequence). In DNA form, the CDR3 reads TGCAGTGCTAGAGGCCCCAATCAGCCCCAGCATTTT. Encoded protein: CSARGPNQPQHF.

The chain carries TRBV5-1 and TRBJ1-4; no definite D call. The germline CDR1 and CDR2 sequences are SGHRS and YFSETQ. The CDR3 spans 13 residues. Trimming cost V 4 bases and J 12 bases, with 16 bases left between them. The CDR3, as DNA: TGCGCCAGCAGCGACCCGACCTTTACGGAACTGTTTTTT. Its translation is CASSDPTFTELFF.

J is TRBJ1-1 and V is TRBV7-9; D may be TRBD1 (5 bases). CDR3 length: 14 residues. Per the germline V gene, CDR1 is SEHNR and CDR2 is FQNEAQ (reference sequence). The V gene lost 5 bases and the J gene lost 4 bases, with 14 bases spanning the gap. CDR3 residues: CASSPGTRSTEAFF. The CDR3 coding sequence is TGTGCCAGCAGCCCAGGGACCCGGAGCACTGAAGCTTTCTTT.

The CDR3 is CASSYSERAHEQYF. In nucleotides, the CDR3 is TGTGCCAGCAGTTACTCGGAAAGGGCCCACGAGCAGTACTTC. V gene TRBV6-5 combines with J gene TRBJ2-7, with no clear D. The CDR3 spans 14 residues. The germline V gene encodes CDR1 MNHEY and CDR2 SVGAGI. The V end was cut by 0 bases, the J end by 5 bases, with 11 bases between.

With respect to this clonotype: Given a much more abundant clone one base away, this may be a read error. V gene TRBV7-2 combines with J gene TRBJ2-1; D is unclear. V shed 1 base and J shed 5 bases, with 6 bases lying between them. The germline V gene encodes CDR1 SGHTA and CDR2 FQGNSA. There are 13 residues in the CDR3. The CDR3 here is CASSLVGHNEQFF. For the CDR3, the DNA is TGTGCCAGCAGCTTAGTAGGCCACAATGAGCAGTTCTTC.

V is TRBV5-1 and J is TRBJ1-4; D gene uncertain. The germline gives CDR1 SGHRS, CDR2 YFSETQ. Trimming pared 0 bases from V and 0 bases from J, leaving 9 bases between. This CDR3 spans 16 amino acids. The CDR3 spells CASSLAPRSTNEKLFF. The CDR3 coding sequence is TGCGCCAGCAGCTTGGCTCCTCGGTCAACTAATGAAAAACTGTTTTTT.

This chain links TRBV7-2 with TRBJ2-1, with 9 bases matching TRBD2. The CDR3 totals 15 residues. V shed 5 bases, J shed 4 bases, and the junction held 6 bases outside the gene matches. Germline V gives CDR1 SGHTA, CDR2 FQGNSA. The CDR3 here is CASSRSGGKYNEQFF. CDR3 sequence (DNA): TGTGCCAGCAGCCGTAGCGGGGGAAAGTACAATGAGCAGTTCTTC.

This chain links TRBV20-1 with TRBJ2-3, with 10 bases fitting TRBD2. V lost 3 bases, J lost 4 bases, and 13 bases stayed unmatched. Germline V gene sequence: CDR1 DFQATT, CDR2 SNEGSKA (reference sequence). CDR3 length equals 17 residues. Here the CDR3 DNA reads TGCAGTGCTAGTCCTCCTAGCGGGAGAGATGGCGCAGATACGCAGTATTTT. Translation: CSASPPSGRDGADTQYF.

The chain recombines TRBV25-1 with TRBJ1-4, with TRBD1 matching 7 bases. Trimming at V came to 4 bases and at J to 0 bases, leaving 2 bases not matched to a gene. Looked up from germline, CDR1 is MGHDK and CDR2 is SYGVNS. The CDR3 covers 15 residues. In DNA form, the CDR3 reads TGTGCCAGCAGTGGACAGGGTTCAACTAATGAAAAACTGTTTTTT. Translated: CASSGQGSTNEKLFF.

CDR3 in DNA: TGCGCCAGCAGCTTGGTTGCGGGAGAAGACAATGAGCAGTTCTTC. Residues: CASSLVAGEDNEQFF. The rearrangement uses TRBV5-1 and TRBJ2-1; 7 nucleotides match TRBD2. This CDR3 spans 15 amino acids. V lost 0 bases to trimming and J lost 5 bases; unmatched junction nucleotides: 5. Germline CDR1 is SGHRS and CDR2 is YFSETQ.

The chain links TRBV3-1 to TRBJ1-1, with 7 bases matching TRBD1. The germline V gene has CDR1 LGHDT and CDR2 YNNKEL (reference sequence). V trimming: 5 bases; J trimming: 2 bases; junction bases outside the gene matches: 5. There are 14 residues in the CDR3. CDR3 DNA sequence: TGTGCCAGCAGCTTCCGGACAGGAAACACTGAAGCTTTCTTT. Its translation is CASSFRTGNTEAFF.

This clonotype occurred a few times. The chain joins TRBV7-9 to TRBJ2-7; 8 bases agree with TRBD2. V shed 2 bases, J shed 3 bases, and the junction held 15 bases outside the gene matches. Looked up from germline, CDR1 is SEHNR and CDR2 is FQNEAQ (reference sequence). The CDR3 covers 18 residues. The CDR3 DNA reads as TGTGCCAGCAGCTTATTGGGTAGCGGGATACCGATCAACTACGAGCAGTACTTC. Translated, it gives CASSLLGSGIPINYEQYF.

This clonotype was seen a handful of times. This chain uses TRBV30 with TRBJ1-5; 7 bases match TRBD1. The germline CDR1 and CDR2 sequences are GTSNPN and SVGIG (reference sequence). The V gene end was trimmed by 6 bases and the J gene end by 0 bases; junction bases not matched to a gene: 8. The CDR3 contains 15 residues. The chain's CDR3 is CACQIQGYSNQPQHF. The CDR3 DNA is TGTGCCTGCCAAATACAGGGGTATAGCAATCAGCCCCAGCATTTT.